The entry that follows covers one TCR beta chain sequence. Its antigen is currently unknown. Produced via immunoSEQ multiplex PCR; TCRdb's table is partial and in-frame only. Of 3,600 or so clones listed, approximately 70% are singletons. The sample is drawn from a study of high-grade serous ovarian cancer treatment subgroups. Overall study context: Mean per sample: around 14,000 reads, around 7,300 unique TCR beta rearrangements.

The CDR3 covers 15 residues. V lost 1 base and J lost 10, with 14 bases in between. CDR1 and CDR2 from the germline V gene are SGHTA and FQGNSA. Tumor samples were obtained before definitive surgery or chemotherapy. Study-level findings and limits: The analyses considered CDR3 and ignored CDR1 and CDR2. TCR relatedness rose with neoantigen level and trended with mutation load. Spatial context was lost because tumors were sequenced in bulk.

The chain recombines TRBV7-2 with TRBJ1-6; D is undetermined. The clonotype was recovered from a human donor with high-grade serous ovarian cancer. The specimen sequenced was tumor tissue. DNA of the CDR3: TGTGCCAGCAGCTTAGGCTTTAGTATCGTCTCACCCCTCCACTTT. Residues: CASSLGFSIVSPLHF.